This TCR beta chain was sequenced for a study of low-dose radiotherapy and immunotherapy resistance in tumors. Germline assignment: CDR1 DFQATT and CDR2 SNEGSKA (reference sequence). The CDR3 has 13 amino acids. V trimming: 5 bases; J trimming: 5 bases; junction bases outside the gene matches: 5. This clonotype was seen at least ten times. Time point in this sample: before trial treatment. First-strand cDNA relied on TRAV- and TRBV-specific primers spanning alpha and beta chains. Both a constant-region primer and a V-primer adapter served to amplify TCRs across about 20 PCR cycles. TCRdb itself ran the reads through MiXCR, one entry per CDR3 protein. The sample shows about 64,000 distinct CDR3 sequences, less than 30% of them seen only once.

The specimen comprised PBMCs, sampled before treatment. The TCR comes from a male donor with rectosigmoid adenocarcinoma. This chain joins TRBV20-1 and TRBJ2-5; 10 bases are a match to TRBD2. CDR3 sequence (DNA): TGCAGTGCTCAGCTAGCGGGGGTGGAGACCCAGTACTTC. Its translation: CSAQLAGVETQYF.